This T cell receptor beta chain derives from a study of blood T cell repertoires in COVID-19. Study-wide background: Sample material is recorded as cDNA or gDNA derived from T cells, B-cell-depleted T cells, or PBMCs.

TCRdb's copy holds only in-frame clones and misses some; the assay was immunoSEQ multiplex PCR. The data contain 200,000 or so clones, approximately 87% of them seen just once; the ten biggest clones take up 2.2%. This CDR3 contains 15 residues. V was shortened by 4 bases and J by 5 bases, with 16 bases between the two germline ends. Germline lookup yields CDR1 KGHDR and CDR2 SFDVKD. V is TRBV24-1 and J is TRBJ1-1; D is possibly TRBD1 (6 bases). The receptor was derived from a woman between 45 and 65 years old with acute or convalescent COVID-19. The sequenced sample was peripheral blood. The CDR3 protein is CATSDLEPRGTEAFF. CDR3 nucleotides: TGTGCCACCAGTGACCTTGAACCGAGGGGGACTGAAGCTTTCTTT.